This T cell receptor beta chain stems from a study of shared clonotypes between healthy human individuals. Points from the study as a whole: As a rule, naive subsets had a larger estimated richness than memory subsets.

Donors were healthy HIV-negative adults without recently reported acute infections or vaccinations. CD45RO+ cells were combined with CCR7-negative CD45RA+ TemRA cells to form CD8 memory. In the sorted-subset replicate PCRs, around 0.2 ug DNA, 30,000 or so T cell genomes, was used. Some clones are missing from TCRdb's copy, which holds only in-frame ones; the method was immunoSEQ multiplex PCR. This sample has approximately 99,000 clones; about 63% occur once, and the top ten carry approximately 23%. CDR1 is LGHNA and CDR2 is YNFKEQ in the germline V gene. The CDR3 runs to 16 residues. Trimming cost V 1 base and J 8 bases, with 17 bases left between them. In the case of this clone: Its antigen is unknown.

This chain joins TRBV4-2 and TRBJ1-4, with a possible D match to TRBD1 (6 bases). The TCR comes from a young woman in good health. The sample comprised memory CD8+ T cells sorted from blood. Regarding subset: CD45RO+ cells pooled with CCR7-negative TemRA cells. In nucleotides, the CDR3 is TGTGCCAGCAGCCAAGTCGAGGACAAAGGGGGAGAAAAACTGTTTTTT. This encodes CASSQVEDKGGEKLFF.